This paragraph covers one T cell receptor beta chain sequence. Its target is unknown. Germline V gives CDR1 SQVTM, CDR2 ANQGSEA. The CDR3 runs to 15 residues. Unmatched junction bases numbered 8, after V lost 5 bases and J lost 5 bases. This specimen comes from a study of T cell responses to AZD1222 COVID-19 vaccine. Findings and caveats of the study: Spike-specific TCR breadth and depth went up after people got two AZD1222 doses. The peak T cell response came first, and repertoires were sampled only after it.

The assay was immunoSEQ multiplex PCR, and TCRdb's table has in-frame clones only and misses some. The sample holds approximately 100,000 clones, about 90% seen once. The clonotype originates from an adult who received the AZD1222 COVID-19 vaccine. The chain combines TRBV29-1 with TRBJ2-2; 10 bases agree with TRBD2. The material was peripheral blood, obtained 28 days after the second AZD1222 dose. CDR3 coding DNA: TGCAGCGTTAAAACCGGGACTAGCGATACCGGGGAGCTGTTTTTT. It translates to CSVKTGTSDTGELFF.